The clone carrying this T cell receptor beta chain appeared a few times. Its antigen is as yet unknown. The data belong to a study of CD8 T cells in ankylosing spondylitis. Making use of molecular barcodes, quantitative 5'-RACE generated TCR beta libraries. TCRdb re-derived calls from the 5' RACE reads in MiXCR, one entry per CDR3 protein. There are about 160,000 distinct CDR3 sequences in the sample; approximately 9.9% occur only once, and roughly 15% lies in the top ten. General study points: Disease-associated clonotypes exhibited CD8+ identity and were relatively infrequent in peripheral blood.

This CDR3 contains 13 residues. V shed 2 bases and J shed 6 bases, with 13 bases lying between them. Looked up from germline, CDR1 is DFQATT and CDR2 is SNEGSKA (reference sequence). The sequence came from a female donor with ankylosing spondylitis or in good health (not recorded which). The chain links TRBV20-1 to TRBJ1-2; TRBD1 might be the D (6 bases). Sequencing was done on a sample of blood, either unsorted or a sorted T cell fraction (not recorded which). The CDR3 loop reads CSARRRGSDGYTF. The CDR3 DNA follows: TGCAGTGCTAGACGGAGGGGGTCGGATGGCTACACCTTC.